Following are 14 T cell receptor beta chains from one sample sequenced in a study of CD4 T cell repertoires in COVID-19. Produced via immunoSEQ multiplex PCR; TCRdb's table is partial and in-frame only. The profile covers over 75,000 clones, with about four fifths appearing a single time and 0.45% to 0.6% taken by the ten largest. This material consisted of CD4+ T cells from peripheral blood, taken after recovery from COVID-19. The receptors shown here come from a human donor who had COVID-19.

This clone has just one count. V is TRBV27 and J is TRBJ2-4; 7 bases are a match to TRBD1. CDR1 and CDR2 (germline): MNHEY, SMNVEV (reference sequence). This CDR3 is 13 amino acids long. The V segment lost 5 bases and the J segment 6 bases; nucleotides outside the gene matches: 4. Written as DNA, the CDR3 is TGTGCCAGCAGTACTAACAGGGGAAACATTCAGTACTTC. This codes for CASSTNRGNIQYF.

The chain is built from TRBV19 and TRBJ2-2, with 10 bases aligning to TRBD1. CDR3 length: 18 residues. Germline V gene lookup returns CDR1 LNHDA and CDR2 SQIVND (reference sequence). The ends lost 8 bases at V and 3 bases at J; junction bases unmatched: 15. CDR3 sequence: CASGLRQGARLDTGELFF. CDR3 nucleotides: TGTGCCAGTGGACTCCGACAGGGGGCGAGGTTGGACACCGGGGAGCTGTTTTTT.

The chain recombines TRBV5-4 with TRBJ2-5; 8 bases match TRBD1. There are 14 residues in the CDR3. Germline V lookup: CDR1 SGHNT, CDR2 YYREEE (reference sequence). Trimming at V came to 3 bases and at J to 4 bases, leaving 5 bases not matched to a gene. CDR3 region: CASSYPDRVETQYF. The CDR3 DNA follows: TGTGCCAGCAGCTATCCGGACAGGGTAGAGACCCAGTACTTC.

The gene calls are TRBV5-1 and TRBJ1-6; 9 nucleotides line up with TRBD1. Germline CDR1 SGHRS, CDR2 YFSETQ. The CDR3 is made up of 15 amino acids. Unmatched junction bases numbered 8, after V lost 4 bases and J lost 9 bases. CDR3 DNA: TGCGCCAGCAGCACCTTGACAGGGGGTCCTTCACCCCTCCACTTT. Protein: CASSTLTGGPSPLHF.

The chain combines TRBV6-5 with TRBJ1-3; D is uncertain. V was shortened by 8 bases and J by 4 bases, with 18 bases between the two germline ends. Germline CDR1 is MNHEY and CDR2 is SVGAGI. This CDR3 spans 15 amino acids. The CDR3 reads CASLGRAVRGNTIYF. The CDR3 DNA reads as TGTGCCAGCCTCGGGAGGGCAGTGCGCGGAAACACCATATATTTT.

V usage is TRBV2 and J usage is TRBJ1-6, with 7 bases identical to TRBD1. CDR3 length: 15 amino acids. Germline V gene sequence: CDR1 SNHLY, CDR2 FYNNEI. With 2 bases clipped from V and 7 bases from J, the junction kept 5 bases outside the gene matches. In nucleotides, the CDR3 is TGTGCCAGCAGTGAAATCAGGGGGGGGAATTCACCCCTCCACTTT. It encodes CASSEIRGGNSPLHF.

V and J are TRBV6-2 or TRBV6-3 and TRBJ2-6, with a weak D call TRBD2 (5 bases). In germline, CDR1 is MNHEY, CDR2 SVGEGT. There are 17 residues in the CDR3. The V end was cut by 2 bases, the J end by 0 bases, with 11 bases between. The CDR3 DNA sequence: TGTGCCAGCAGTTACGGGAGTCTCCCCTCTGGGGCCAACGTCCTGACTTTC. Translating it yields CASSYGSLPSGANVLTF.

This rearrangement joins TRBV6-4 to TRBJ2-4; TRBD1 matches at 9 bases. Germline trimming cut 5 bases from V and 4 bases from J; bases unmatched to any gene: 3. The CDR3 extends over 14 amino acids. Per germline, CDR1 MRHNA and CDR2 SNTAGT. In DNA, the CDR3 is TGTGCCAGCAGTCCCGGGACAGGGAAAAACATTCAGTACTTC. As protein: CASSPGTGKNIQYF.

The chain links TRBV10-3 to TRBJ2-3, with D perhaps matching TRBD1 (7 bases). Trimming removed 6 bases at V and 0 bases at J, with 13 bases between. CDR3 length: 15 amino acids. Germline V CDR1 and CDR2: ENHRY, SYGVKD. Here the CDR3 reads CAIRRTGGSTDTQYF. As DNA, the CDR3 is TGTGCCATCAGAAGGACAGGAGGGAGCACAGATACGCAGTATTTT.

The chain employs TRBV6-5 and TRBJ1-2; TRBD1 might be the D (6 bases). Germline-derived CDR1 and CDR2 are MNHEY and SVGAGI. V lost 6 bases and J 3 bases, leaving 8 bases between the germline ends. The CDR3 covers 12 residues. In DNA form, the CDR3 reads TGTGCCAGCAGGACAGGTGACTATGGCTACACCTTC. This translates into CASRTGDYGYTF.

The chain employs TRBV3-1 (or the pseudogene TRBV3-2) and TRBJ2-5, with TRBD1 identical over 10 bases. Trimming at V came to 4 bases and at J to 5 bases, leaving 7 bases not matched to a gene. The CDR3 sequence is 15 residues long. Germline lookup yields CDR1 LGHDT and CDR2 YNNKEL (reference sequence). The CDR3 loop reads CASSPGTGESETQYF. In nucleotides, the CDR3 is TGTGCCAGCAGCCCAGGGACAGGGGAGAGCGAGACCCAGTACTTC.

This clone was seen only once. The germline gene is not matched at one end of the junction; a read error may be the cause. The V call is TRBV9, the J call TRBJ2-5; TRBD2 matches 10 bases. Germline V gene sequence: CDR1 SGDLS, CDR2 YYNGEE. The CDR3 runs 16 residues. The CDR3 region has the DNA TGTGCCAGCAGCCCCGAGAGTGGGCTAGCGGGAGAGTCCCAGTACTTC. It yields the protein CASSPESGLAGESQYF.

V is TRBV6-2 or TRBV6-3 and J is TRBJ2-7, with D possibly being TRBD2 (6 bases). Deletions cut 2 bases from V and 4 bases from J, with 15 bases between. This CDR3 spans 15 amino acids. Germline V gene lookup returns CDR1 MNHEY and CDR2 SVGEGT. The CDR3 nucleotides are TGTGCCAGCAGTTACGGGCGGAGGGGCGGTTACGAGCAGTACTTC. Its translation: CASSYGRRGGYEQYF.

The genes are TRBV3-1 (or the pseudogene TRBV3-2) and TRBJ1-1, with a weak D call TRBD1 (5 bases). The ends were cut back, 4 bases at V and 4 bases at J, with 16 bases in the middle. The length of the CDR3 is 15 residues. Germline V CDR1 and CDR2: LGHDT, YNNKEL (reference sequence). The CDR3 reads CASSPSPGRVTEAFF. CDR3 DNA: TGTGCCAGCAGCCCAAGTCCAGGGCGCGTCACTGAAGCTTTCTTT.